The 10 T cell receptor beta chains below were found in one sample sequenced in a study of PD-L1 blockade in urothelial cancer. Produced via immunoSEQ multiplex PCR; TCRdb's table is partial and in-frame only. Of tens of thousands of clones in the sample, approximately 82% were seen once. Specimen: PBMCs, collected around atezolizumab (anti-PD-L1) treatment. All receptors derive from a man aged 55 to 69 with urothelial cancer.

This clone has just one count. The rearrangement joins TRBV12-5 to TRBJ1-2; D possibly corresponds to TRBD1 (6 bases). Trimming shortened V by 6 bases and J by 8 bases, and 13 bases separated the two germline ends. The CDR3 contains 12 residues. Germline V gene data show CDR1 as LGHNT and CDR2 as FRNRAP. This CDR3 is CASGNRAGGYTF. CDR3 nucleotides: TGTGCTAGTGGGAACAGGGCTGGCGGCTACACCTTC.

The CDR3 region is CAISEVAGVVTGELFF. The CDR3 DNA reads as TGTGCCATCAGTGAGGTGGCGGGAGTCGTCACCGGGGAGCTGTTTTTT. The chain employs TRBV10-3 and TRBJ2-2; 7 bases match TRBD2. CDR1 is ENHRY and CDR2 is SYGVKD in the germline V gene. With V trimmed by 2 bases and J by 4 bases, 7 bases remained unmatched. The CDR3 loop spans 16 amino acids.

The chain carries TRBV27 and TRBJ1-1; 7 nucleotides line up with TRBD1. This CDR3 is 13 amino acids long. The trim removed 10 bases at V and 0 bases at J, leaving 5 bases unmatched. Germline V CDR1 and CDR2: MNHEY, SMNVEV (reference sequence). The CDR3 coding sequence is TGTGCCACGTCGGGACAGCTGAACACTGAAGCTTTCTTT. The encoded protein is CATSGQLNTEAFF.

In DNA, the CDR3 is TGTGCCAGCAGCTTAACAGGGATCACAACTAATGAAAAACTGTTTTTT. It specifies CASSLTGITTNEKLFF. This rearrangement joins TRBV7-9 to TRBJ1-4; a weak D match, TRBD1 (6 bases). V lost 2 bases and J 0 bases, leaving 10 bases between the germline ends. The germline V gene encodes CDR1 SEHNR and CDR2 FQNEAQ (reference sequence). This CDR3 has 16 residues. The whole variable domain, filled in from reference TRBV7-9 and TRBJ1-4, reads DTGVSQNPRHKITKRGQNVTFRCDPISEHNRLYWYRQTLGQGPEFLTYFQNEAQLEKSRLLSDRFSAERPKGSFSTLEIQRTEQGDSAMYLCASSLTGITTNEKLFFGSGTQLSVL.

This clone has more than one count but fewer than ten. J is TRBJ1-4 and V is TRBV7-9, with D uncertain. V gave up 5 bases and J gave up 0 bases, with 7 bases separating them. The CDR3 length is 14 residues. Germline CDR1 reads SEHNR; CDR2 reads FQNEAQ (reference sequence). CDR3 amino acids: CASSERATNEKLFF. The CDR3 DNA sequence: TGTGCCAGCAGCGAGAGGGCAACTAATGAAAAACTGTTTTTT.

This chain joins TRBV7-2 and TRBJ2-7; 12 bases line up with TRBD2. The V segment lost 5 bases and the J segment 2 bases; nucleotides outside the gene matches: 10. This CDR3 comprises 17 residues. Germline V CDR1 and CDR2: SGHTA, FQGNSA. The CDR3 nucleotides read TGTGCCAGCAGCACCGGACTAGCGGGACGGACCGCCTACGAGCAGTACTTC. This sequence encodes CASSTGLAGRTAYEQYF.

The V gene is TRBV19, the J gene TRBJ2-3, with 7 positions matching TRBD1. The germline gives CDR1 LNHDA, CDR2 SQIVND (reference sequence). This CDR3 contains 13 residues. V lost 5 bases and J lost 11; bases outside the gene matches: 10. The CDR3 spells CASSATTGVGQYF. The DNA for the CDR3 is TGTGCCAGTAGTGCTACCACAGGGGTTGGGCAGTATTTT. The variable domain in full, with the rest retrieved from reference TRBV19 and TRBJ2-3, is DGGITQSPKYLFRKEGQNVTLSCEQNLNHDAMYWYRQDPGQGLRLIYYSQIVNDFQKGDIAEGYSVSREKKESFPLTVTSAQKNPTAFYLCASSATTGVGQYFGPGTRLTVL.

This chain uses TRBV4-3 with TRBJ2-7; the D gene is possibly TRBD2 (6 bases). The germline V gene has CDR1 LGHNA and CDR2 YSLEER. Trimming removed 0 bases at V and 0 bases at J, with 12 bases between. The CDR3 covers 16 residues. CDR3 protein: CASSQDAGPASYEQYF. The CDR3 DNA follows: TGCGCCAGCAGCCAAGATGCGGGGCCTGCCTCCTACGAGCAGTACTTC.

This clone was counted many times. This rearrangement joins TRBV7-2 to TRBJ2-7, with D maybe TRBD1 (6 bases). Trimming took 5 bases from V and 1 from J, leaving 9 bases between them. The CDR3 is 13 residues long. Germline V gene sequence: CDR1 SGHTA, CDR2 FQGNSA. CDR3 amino acids: CASSQDSSYEQYF. The DNA of the CDR3 is TGTGCCAGCAGCCAGGACAGTTCCTACGAGCAGTACTTC.

The gene calls are TRBV5-4 and TRBJ1-2, with 8 bases that match TRBD1. Germline CDR1 is SGHNT and CDR2 is YYREEE (reference sequence). V dropped 4 bases and J dropped 7; count of bases not matched to a gene: 15. The CDR3 contains 16 residues. The CDR3 coding sequence is TGTGCCAGCAGCGATGGACAGGGCCTCCGTGGTTCTGGCTACACCTTC. Amino acid sequence: CASSDGQGLRGSGYTF.